These 26 T cell receptor beta chains share one sample of origin, sequenced in a study of T cell repertoires in cytomegalovirus infection. A single record per CDR3 protein comes from TCRdb applying MiXCR to the reads. The sample has 600,000 to 800,000 distinct CDR3 sequences; less than 25% are singletons. The sequencing input was CD8+ T cells from PBMCs. These receptors all come from a human donor in good health (CMV status not recorded). Some clones in this sample may be carry-over from other donors' samples.

CDR3 amino acids: CASSQGQGRQPQHF. The CDR3 DNA is TGTGCCAGCAGCCAAGGACAGGGACGACAGCCCCAGCATTTT. The V and J genes are TRBV7-6 and TRBJ1-5; 8 bases match TRBD1. Germline V gives CDR1 SGHVS, CDR2 FNYEAQ. Trimming took 5 bases from V and 7 from J; bases not matched to a gene: 7. The CDR3 is 14 residues long.

The chain couples TRBV20-1 to TRBJ2-3; no reliable D call. The CDR3 is 14 residues long. Between the trimmed V and J ends, which lost 6 bases and 2 bases, there was a span of 15 bases. The germline V gene has CDR1 DFQATT and CDR2 SNEGSKA (reference sequence). CDR3 protein: CSAPSETNTDTQYF. DNA for the CDR3: TGCAGTGCCCCTTCGGAAACGAACACAGATACGCAGTATTTT.

The gene calls are TRBV10-2 and TRBJ2-5, with TRBD2 matching 7 bases. The CDR3 is 14 amino acids. Germline V gives CDR1 WSHSY, CDR2 SAAADI. After removal of 7 bases from V and 1 base from J, the junction contained 6 bases not matched to a gene. CDR3 nucleotide sequence: TGCGCCAGCACCGATGGGGGGGTCCAAGAGACCCAGTACTTC. As protein: CASTDGGVQETQYF.

In its sample, this clonotype was seen many times. The chain has TRBV5-6 and TRBJ2-7; TRBD1 is a possible D gene (6 bases). The CDR3 loop spans 16 amino acids. Germline V gene lookup returns CDR1 SGHDT and CDR2 YYEEEE. V lost 6 bases and J lost 2, with 21 bases in between. The DNA of the CDR3 is TGTGCCAGCACCCCCCGTAAGGTGGGGGCCACCTACGAGCAGTACTTC. Its protein product is CASTPRKVGATYEQYF.

The chain carries TRBV25-1 and TRBJ1-5; weak D call: TRBD1 (5 bases). This CDR3 spans 15 amino acids. Trimming cost V 2 bases and J 5 bases, with 13 bases left between them. In germline, CDR1 is MGHDK, CDR2 SYGVNS. The CDR3 region is CASSEGHRRDQPQHF. CDR3 sequence (DNA): TGTGCCAGCAGTGAAGGGCACAGGAGGGATCAGCCCCAGCATTTT.

This clonotype was detected only a few times. This chain joins TRBV6-8 and TRBJ2-4, with no clear D. Trimming took off 4 bases at V and 0 bases at J, with 13 bases between the two ends. This CDR3 has 16 amino acids. Germline CDR1 MNHGY, CDR2 SAAAGT. CDR3 DNA sequence: TGTGCCAGCAGTTCCTTCGGTGGGGTAGCCAAAAACATTCAGTACTTC. This encodes CASSSFGGVAKNIQYF.

This clonotype was seen ten or more times. This rearrangement joins TRBV25-1 to TRBJ1-1, with a tentative D call TRBD1 (5 bases). In germline, CDR1 is MGHDK, CDR2 SYGVNS. Trimming removed 6 bases from V and 1 base from J, with 12 bases in between. This CDR3 has 14 residues. The CDR3 region has the DNA TGTGCCAGCAGGGGGGAGGGATGGAACACTGAAGCTTTCTTT. Encoded protein: CASRGEGWNTEAFF.

This clonotype was seen a few times. The genes are TRBV29-1 and TRBJ1-6; D call uncertain. This CDR3 spans 13 amino acids. Trimming took off 5 bases at V and 5 bases at J, with 10 bases between the two ends. Germline CDR1 reads SQVTM; CDR2 reads ANQGSEA. The CDR3 nucleotides read TGCAGCGTTTTAAAGGGAGATAATTCACCCCTCCACTTT. It specifies CSVLKGDNSPLHF.

This clonotype was counted at least ten times. The V and J genes are TRBV7-9 and TRBJ2-5, with D hard to call. V was cut by 8 bases and J by 1 base, with 5 bases left in between. CDR1 and CDR2 from the germline V gene are SEHNR and FQNEAQ (reference sequence). The CDR3 loop spans 11 amino acids. The CDR3 loop is CASDLQETQYF. CDR3 bases: TGTGCCAGCGACCTCCAAGAGACCCAGTACTTC.

V gene TRBV20-1 combines with J gene TRBJ2-2; TRBD1 matches at 8 bases. The CDR3 contains 15 residues. The trim removed 2 bases at V and 2 bases at J, leaving 4 bases unmatched. CDR1 DFQATT and CDR2 SNEGSKA come from the germline V gene (reference sequence). The CDR3 nucleotides read TGCAGTGCTAGACCCGGACAGGGAAACACCGGGGAGCTGTTTTTT. Translation: CSARPGQGNTGELFF.

This clonotype was counted ten times or more. The CDR3 sequence: CASSGLAGPLPDTQYF. In DNA, the CDR3 is TGTGCCAGCAGCGGACTAGCGGGGCCCCTCCCAGATACGCAGTATTTT. This chain joins TRBV12-3 or TRBV12-4 and TRBJ2-3, with 12 bases that match TRBD2. The CDR3 totals 16 residues. V gave up 6 bases and J gave up 4 bases; unmatched junction bases: 8.

The V and J genes are TRBV3-1 and TRBJ1-1; perhaps TRBD1 as D (5 bases). CDR1 is LGHDT, CDR2 YNNKEL, per germline (reference sequence). The CDR3 totals 15 residues. Trimming took off 4 bases at V and 0 bases at J, with 12 bases between the two ends. The CDR3 coding sequence is TGTGCCAGCAGCCCTTGGAAGGGACTGAACACTGAAGCTTTCTTT. It yields the protein CASSPWKGLNTEAFF.

This clonotype was seen ten or more times. The chain links TRBV6-2 or TRBV6-3 to TRBJ2-1; 12 bases fit TRBD1. Germline trimming cut 6 bases from V and 10 bases from J; bases unmatched to any gene: 7. The germline V gene encodes CDR1 MNHEY and CDR2 SVGEGT. The CDR3 spans 14 residues. The CDR3 loop reads CASRGDRGRGEQFF. As DNA, the CDR3 is TGTGCCAGCAGGGGGGACAGGGGGCGCGGCGAGCAGTTCTTC.

In its sample, this clonotype was seen many times. The V and J genes are TRBV4-1 and TRBJ2-1, with D possibly matching TRBD1 (6 bases). V dropped 2 bases and J dropped 8 bases, with 19 bases sitting between them. This CDR3 has 16 residues. Germline V gene lookup returns CDR1 MGHRA and CDR2 YSYEKL. The CDR3 sequence: CASSQSGTSAVDEQFF. CDR3 in DNA: TGCGCCAGCAGCCAATCCGGGACATCGGCGGTCGATGAGCAGTTCTTC.

This clonotype was recorded a few times. The chain recombines TRBV20-1 with TRBJ2-5; 16 nucleotides agree with TRBD2. The germline V gene encodes CDR1 DFQATT and CDR2 SNEGSKA (reference sequence). V was pared by 0 bases and J by 1 base, with 5 bases of the junction left unmatched. The CDR3 covers 18 residues. The CDR3 region is CSARDGTSGGEGQETQYF. Here the CDR3 DNA reads TGCAGTGCTAGAGATGGGACTAGCGGGGGGGAGGGCCAAGAGACCCAGTACTTC.

This clonotype was detected only a few times. CDR3 loop: CSGRGRGNSPLHF. The CDR3 bases are TGCAGTGGGAGGGGCAGGGGTAATTCACCCCTCCACTTT. The rearrangement joins TRBV20-1 to TRBJ1-6, with D possibly matching TRBD1 (6 bases). V was cut by 7 bases and J by 6 bases, with 13 bases left in between. CDR1 DFQATT and CDR2 SNEGSKA come from the germline V gene (reference sequence). The length of the CDR3 is 13 residues.

This clonotype has a handful of counts. V usage is TRBV28 and J usage is TRBJ1-5; 8 positions agree with TRBD1. After removal of 8 bases from V and 5 bases from J, the junction contained 8 bases not matched to a gene. CDR3 length equals 14 residues. Germline V lookup: CDR1 MDHEN, CDR2 SYDVKM. CDR3 protein: CASLETGAYQPQHF. Written as DNA, the CDR3 is TGTGCCAGCCTAGAGACAGGGGCCTATCAGCCCCAGCATTTT.

V usage is TRBV10-3 and J usage is TRBJ2-2; D assignment may be TRBD1 or TRBD2 (6 bases each). Trimming stripped 8 bases from V and 3 bases from J, with 13 bases between. The CDR3 sequence is 14 residues long. Per the germline V gene, CDR1 is ENHRY and CDR2 is SYGVKD. The CDR3: CAIRWGADTGELFF. The CDR3 DNA reads as TGTGCCATCCGATGGGGGGCGGACACCGGGGAGCTGTTTTTT.

This clonotype has a handful of counts. The genes are TRBV20-1 and TRBJ2-3, with D tentatively TRBD1 (6 bases). Germline CDR1 DFQATT, CDR2 SNEGSKA (reference sequence). Trimming pared 0 bases from V and 6 bases from J, leaving 13 bases between. The CDR3 has 14 amino acids. CDR3 residues: CSAREPGVWDTQYF. The CDR3 bases are TGCAGTGCTAGAGAGCCAGGGGTTTGGGATACGCAGTATTTT.

The sample holds a few counts of this clonotype. V usage is TRBV25-1 and J usage is TRBJ2-1; 7 bases line up with TRBD2. Trimming removed 10 bases from V and 9 bases from J; junction bases left unmatched: 21. The CDR3 sequence is 16 residues long. The V gene's germline CDR1 is MGHDK and CDR2 SYGVNS. The CDR3 DNA reads as TGTGCCACCGATTTTACTAGCGCGCCGGGGCCGGGTGAGCAGTTCTTC. This sequence encodes CATDFTSAPGPGEQFF.

The chain couples TRBV29-1 to TRBJ2-7; D gene unclear. V lost 1 base, J lost 0 bases, and 19 bases lay in between. The germline CDR1 and CDR2 sequences are SQVTM and ANQGSEA. This CDR3 is 17 amino acids long. The CDR3 is CSVEGRSRIESSYEQYF. CDR3 sequence (DNA): TGCAGCGTTGAAGGGCGGTCCAGGATTGAGAGCTCCTACGAGCAGTACTTC.

This chain links TRBV7-9 with TRBJ2-1; D gene uncertain. V was clipped by 4 bases and J by 6 bases, with 13 bases between them. This CDR3 spans 14 amino acids. The germline gives CDR1 SEHNR, CDR2 FQNEAQ (reference sequence). CDR3 nucleotide sequence: TGTGCCAGCAGCTCGGAAGGGCCCTTCAATGAGCAGTTCTTC. Its protein product is CASSSEGPFNEQFF.

This clonotype was counted only a few times. The chain couples TRBV20-1 to TRBJ2-5; D not resolved. Germline values: CDR1 DFQATT, CDR2 SNEGSKA (reference sequence). V lost 0 bases, J lost 1 base, and 9 bases lay in between. This CDR3 spans 14 amino acids. The CDR3 sequence: CSAREHYRQETQYF. The CDR3 DNA reads TGCAGTGCTAGAGAACACTACCGCCAAGAGACCCAGTACTTC.

This clonotype was counted only a few times. The CDR3 loop reads CASSPSQRRETQYF. The CDR3 bases are TGTGCCAGCAGCCCTAGCCAAAGGCGGGAGACCCAGTACTTC. The rearrangement links TRBV7-9 to TRBJ2-5; weak D call: TRBD2 (5 bases). The CDR3 has 14 amino acids. V lost 5 bases, J lost 5 bases, and 15 bases lay in between. The germline CDR1 and CDR2 sequences are SEHNR and FQNEAQ (reference sequence).

The V gene is TRBV7-9, the J gene TRBJ2-1, with 11 bases lining up with TRBD1. Germline values: CDR1 SEHNR, CDR2 FQNEAQ (reference sequence). The CDR3 covers 20 residues. V lost 2 bases to trimming and J lost 6 bases; unmatched junction nucleotides: 18. CDR3 sequence reads: CASSLILGTGGPLSVNEQFF. The CDR3 nucleotides read TGTGCCAGCAGCTTAATTTTAGGGACAGGGGGGCCGCTATCAGTCAATGAGCAGTTCTTC.

This clonotype turned up a few times. This chain uses TRBV7-9 with TRBJ2-7; 7 positions match TRBD1. CDR1 is SEHNR, CDR2 FQNEAQ, per germline (reference sequence). V shed 4 bases, J shed 0 bases, and the junction held 9 bases outside the gene matches. The CDR3 is made up of 16 amino acids. The CDR3 DNA reads as TGTGCCAGCAGCTCTCAAACAGGGGTGAACTCCTACGAGCAGTACTTC. Amino acids: CASSSQTGVNSYEQYF.